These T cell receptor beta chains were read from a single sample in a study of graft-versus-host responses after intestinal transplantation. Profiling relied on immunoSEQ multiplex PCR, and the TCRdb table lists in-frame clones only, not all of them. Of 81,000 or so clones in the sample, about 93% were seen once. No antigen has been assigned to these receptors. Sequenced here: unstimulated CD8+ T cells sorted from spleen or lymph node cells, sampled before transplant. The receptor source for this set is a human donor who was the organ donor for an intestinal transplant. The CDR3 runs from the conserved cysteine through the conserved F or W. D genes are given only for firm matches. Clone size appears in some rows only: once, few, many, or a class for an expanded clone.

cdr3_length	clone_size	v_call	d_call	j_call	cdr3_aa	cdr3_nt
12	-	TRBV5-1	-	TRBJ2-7	CASRGHQYEQYF	TGCGCCAGCCGGGGACACCAGTACGAGCAGTACTTC
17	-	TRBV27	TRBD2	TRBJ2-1	CASSWEVAGGFRGEQFF	TGTGCCAGCAGTTGGGAGGTTGCGGGGGGGTTCCGCGGGGAGCAGTTCTTC
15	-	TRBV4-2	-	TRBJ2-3	CASSQGGTNVDTQYF	TGTGCCAGCAGCCAAGGCGGGACCAATGTTGATACGCAGTATTTT
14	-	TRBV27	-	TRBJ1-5	CASSLSAGNQPQHF	TGTGCCAGCAGTTTAAGCGCTGGCAATCAGCCCCAGCATTTT
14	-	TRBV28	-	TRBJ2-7	CASSSGLLGYEQYF	TGTGCCAGCAGTTCGGGACTTTTGGGGTACGAGCAGTACTTC
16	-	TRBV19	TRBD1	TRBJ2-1	CASSIDGTGPYNEQFF	TGTGCCAGTAGTATAGATGGGACAGGGCCTTACAATGAGCAGTTCTTC
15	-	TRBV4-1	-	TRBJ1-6	CASSQGGSYNSPLHF	TGCGCCAGCAGCCAGGGAGGCTCCTATAATTCACCCCTCCACTTT
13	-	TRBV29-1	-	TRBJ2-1	CSVEGRNSGEQFF	TGCAGCGTTGAAGGCCGAAATTCGGGTGAGCAGTTCTTC
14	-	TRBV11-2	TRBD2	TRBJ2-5	CASSSLAGVETQYF	TGTGCCAGCAGCTCCCTAGCGGGGGTGGAGACCCAGTACTTC
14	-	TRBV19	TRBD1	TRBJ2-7	CASSPTTGGNEQYF	TGTGCCAGTAGTCCCACGACAGGGGGGAACGAGCAGTACTTC
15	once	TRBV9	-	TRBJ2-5	CASSVWSSDQETQYF	TGTGCCAGCAGCGTTTGGTCTAGCGACCAAGAGACCCAGTACTTC
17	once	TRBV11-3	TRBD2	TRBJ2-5	CASSLAPLAGEQETQYF	TGTGCCAGCAGCTTAGCCCCTCTCGCGGGGGAGCAAGAGACCCAGTACTTC
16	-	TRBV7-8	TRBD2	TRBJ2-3	CASSLVAGGLADTQYF	TGTGCCAGCAGCTTAGTAGCGGGGGGGTTGGCAGATACGCAGTATTTT
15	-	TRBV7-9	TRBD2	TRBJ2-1	CASSLVTGGGSEQFF	TGTGCCAGCAGCTTAGTTACGGGAGGGGGGAGTGAGCAGTTCTTC
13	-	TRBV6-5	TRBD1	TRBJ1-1	CASTLTGGTEAFF	TGTGCCAGCACCCTAACAGGGGGCACTGAAGCTTTCTTT
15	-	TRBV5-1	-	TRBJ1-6	CASTGSDRPNSPLHF	TGCGCCAGCACCGGGTCTGACAGGCCCAATTCACCCCTCCACTTT
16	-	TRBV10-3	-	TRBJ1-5	CAISDGPGEKNQPQHF	TGTGCCATCAGTGACGGGCCAGGGGAAAAGAATCAGCCCCAGCATTTT
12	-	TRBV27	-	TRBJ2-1	CASSSRRDEQFF	TGTGCCAGCAGTTCGAGACGGGATGAGCAGTTCTTC
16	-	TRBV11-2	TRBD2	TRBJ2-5	CASSHHNAGGGETQYF	TGTGCCAGCAGCCACCATAATGCGGGAGGCGGGGAGACCCAGTACTTC